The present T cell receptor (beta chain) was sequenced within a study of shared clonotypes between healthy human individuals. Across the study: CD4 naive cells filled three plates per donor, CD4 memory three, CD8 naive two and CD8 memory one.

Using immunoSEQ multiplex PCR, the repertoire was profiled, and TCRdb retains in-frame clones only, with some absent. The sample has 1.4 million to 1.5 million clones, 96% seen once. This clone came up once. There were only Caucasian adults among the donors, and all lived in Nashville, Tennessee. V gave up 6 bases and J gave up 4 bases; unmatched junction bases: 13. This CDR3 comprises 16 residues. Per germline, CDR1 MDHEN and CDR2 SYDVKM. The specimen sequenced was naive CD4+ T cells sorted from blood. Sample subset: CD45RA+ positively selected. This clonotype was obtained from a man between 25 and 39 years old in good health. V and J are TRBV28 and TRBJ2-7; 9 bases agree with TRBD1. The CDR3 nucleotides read TGTGCCAGCAGCACGCCCTTTTTAGGACAGGGGTACGAGCAGTACTTC. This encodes CASSTPFLGQGYEQYF.